This TCR beta chain appears in the sequencing data of a study of blood T cell repertoires in COVID-19. Symptom resolution, clearance, or two negative PCRs marked donors in Cohort 3 as recovered. Per the original methods: Amplified reference gene primers provided the basis for estimating nucleated cell counts. Data came from immunoSEQ multiplex PCR; TCRdb stores just in-frame clones and leaves some out. V and J calls and clone size are copied from that table; D and trimming were computed from the DNA. This sample has 150,000 or so clones, with about 75% found just once. Sequencing was done on a sample of PBMCs or T cells enriched from blood (not recorded which). This receptor was obtained from a woman in her fifties or sixties who had recovered from COVID-19.

The CDR3 DNA follows: TGCGCCAGCAGCCAAAAACAGGGGAATGTGAAGACCCAGTACTTC. Residues: CASSQKQGNVKTQYF. The chain combines TRBV4-1 with TRBJ2-5, with TRBD1 matching 7 bases. The junction had 9 bases not matched to a gene; V was cut back by 2 bases and J by 6 bases. The length of the CDR3 is 15 residues. Germline values: CDR1 MGHRA, CDR2 YSYEKL.